The 27 T cell receptor beta chains below were found in one sample sequenced in a study of T cell changes during pregnancy in multiple sclerosis. Data came from immunoSEQ multiplex PCR; TCRdb stores just in-frame clones and leaves some out. This sample has roughly 18,000 clones; around 85% occur once, and the top ten carry over 8.5%. The sequences come from CD8+ T cells from peripheral blood mononuclear cells, collected after pregnancy. Receptor source: a female donor with multiple sclerosis, enrolled in a pregnancy study.

The rearrangement uses TRBV15 and TRBJ2-7, with a tentative D call TRBD1 (5 bases). CDR1 is LNHNV and CDR2 is YYDKDF in the germline V gene (reference sequence). V dropped 0 bases and J dropped 2 bases, with 11 bases sitting between them. This CDR3 has 15 amino acids. The CDR3: CATSRDWGTTYEQYF. The CDR3 coding sequence is TGTGCCACCAGCAGAGATTGGGGCACCACCTACGAGCAGTACTTC.

This clone is a singleton in its sample. The chain employs TRBV9 and TRBJ1-2, with TRBD1 matching 9 bases. CDR3 length: 15 residues. Per germline, CDR1 SGDLS and CDR2 YYNGEE. V was pared by 3 bases and J by 2 bases, with 5 bases of the junction left unmatched. CDR3 residues: CASSDGTGINYGYTF. The CDR3 DNA reads TGTGCCAGCAGCGACGGGACAGGGATAAACTATGGCTACACCTTC.

This chain links TRBV11-2 with TRBJ2-7, with 9 bases matching TRBD2. This CDR3 spans 17 amino acids. V trimming: 1 base; J trimming: 3 bases; junction bases outside the gene matches: 10. Germline V gene data show CDR1 as SGHAT and CDR2 as FQNNGV. The CDR3 bases are TGTGCCAGCAGCTTAGGGGTCTTGGCGGGAGGGGGCTACGAGCAGTACTTC. Translating gives CASSLGVLAGGGYEQYF. Complete variable domain (other parts from reference TRBV11-2 and TRBJ2-7): EAGVAQSPRYKIIEKRQSVAFWCNPISGHATLYWYQQILGQGPKLLIQFQNNGVVDDSQLPKDRFSAERLKGVDSTLKIQPAKLEDSAVYLCASSLGVLAGGGYEQYFGPGTRLTVT.

The chain recombines TRBV27 with TRBJ2-3; D gene uncertain. The CDR3 spans 14 residues. V lost 2 bases and J lost 3, with 9 bases in between. CDR1 and CDR2 (germline): MNHEY, SMNVEV (reference sequence). CDR3 sequence reads: CASSLGSVTDTQYF. CDR3 nucleotides: TGTGCCAGCAGTTTAGGCAGTGTAACAGATACGCAGTATTTT.

The chain employs TRBV28 and TRBJ2-5; a weak D match, TRBD1 (5 bases). The V end was cut by 2 bases, the J end by 2 bases, with 6 bases between. The CDR3 sequence is 13 residues long. Germline V lookup: CDR1 MDHEN, CDR2 SYDVKM. As DNA, the CDR3 is TGTGCCAGCAGTTTAGACAGTCAAGAGACCCAGTACTTC. Translation: CASSLDSQETQYF. The whole variable domain, remainder taken from reference TRBV28 and TRBJ2-5, is DVKVTQSSRYLVKRTGEKVFLECVQDMDHENMFWYRQDPGLGLRLIYFSYDVKMKEKGDIPEGYSVSREKKERFSLILESASTNQTSMYLCASSLDSQETQYFGPGTRLLVL.

The chain couples TRBV29-1 to TRBJ2-7; 8 bases are a match to TRBD1. This CDR3 spans 12 amino acids. J gave up 4 bases and V 4 bases, and 3 bases lay outside the gene matches. Germline V CDR1 and CDR2: SQVTM, ANQGSEA. CDR3 in DNA: TGCAGCGTTGCAGGGGGCGAGTACGAGCAGTACTTC. As protein: CSVAGGEYEQYF.

The chain joins TRBV11-2 to TRBJ2-7; TRBD1 matches 7 bases. Germline CDR1 reads SGHAT; CDR2 reads FQNNGV. This CDR3 is 14 amino acids long. The V and J ends lost 1 base and 6 bases, in that order; junction bases with no gene match: 6. CDR3 bases: TGTGCCAGCAGCTTAGGAGACAGGGTAGTCGAGCAGTACTTC. It yields the protein CASSLGDRVVEQYF.

The chain employs TRBV11-1 and TRBJ2-1; 10 positions agree with TRBD1. The CDR3 totals 17 residues. CDR1 SGHAT and CDR2 FQDESV come from the germline V gene (reference sequence). V gave up 5 bases and J gave up 6 bases; unmatched junction bases: 13. CDR3 DNA sequence: TGTGCCAGCAGCGCACACCGAGGGACAGGGGTCCCCAATGAGCAGTTCTTC. Its protein is CASSAHRGTGVPNEQFF.

This clone was seen only once. The genes are TRBV11-2 and TRBJ1-3; tentatively, D is TRBD1 (6 bases). The CDR3 covers 15 residues. Germline lookup yields CDR1 SGHAT and CDR2 FQNNGV. V was pared by 3 bases and J by 0 bases, with 9 bases between. The CDR3 bases are TGTGCCAGCAGCTTCCAGGGGAGCTCTGGAAACACCATATATTTT. Translated: CASSFQGSSGNTIYF.

The CDR3 reads CASSVNKIQYF. Here the CDR3 DNA reads TGTGCCAGTAGTGTAAACAAGATTCAGTACTTC. The rearrangement joins TRBV19 to TRBJ2-7; no reliable D call. CDR1 is LNHDA, CDR2 SQIVND, per germline (reference sequence). The V end was cut by 5 bases, the J end by 10 bases, with 12 bases between. The CDR3 covers 11 residues.

This clone was recorded once. The chain joins TRBV19 to TRBJ2-2, with no clear D. CDR1 and CDR2 (germline): LNHDA, SQIVND (reference sequence). V lost 2 bases and J 1 base, leaving 8 bases between the germline ends. The CDR3 loop spans 15 amino acids. The CDR3 region is CASSIRRGNTGELFF. CDR3 bases: TGTGCCAGTAGTATACGGCGCGGGAACACCGGGGAGCTGTTTTTT.

The J gene is TRBJ2-2, the V gene TRBV4-3; TRBD2 aligns across 8 bases. The CDR3 runs 15 residues. Germline CDR1 and CDR2: LGHNA and YSLEER. J gave up 7 bases and V 3 bases, and 7 bases lay outside the gene matches. CDR3 sequence reads: CASSQAGLAGGELFF. The CDR3 bases are TGCGCCAGCAGCCAGGCAGGACTAGCCGGCGGGGAGCTGTTTTTT.

The chain employs TRBV19 and TRBJ2-7; 8 nucleotides agree with TRBD1. This CDR3 has 13 residues. Germline V gene sequence: CDR1 LNHDA, CDR2 SQIVND (reference sequence). The junction had 3 bases not matched to a gene; V was cut back by 5 bases and J by 3 bases. CDR3 DNA: TGTGCCAGTAGTGAGACAGGGGTCTACGAGCAGTACTTC. Encoded protein: CASSETGVYEQYF.

The V gene is TRBV7-8, the J gene TRBJ2-3, with 8 bases matching TRBD1. The CDR3 spans 17 residues. Germline V gene lookup returns CDR1 SGHVS and CDR2 FQNEAQ. Germline trimming cut 0 bases from V and 5 bases from J; bases unmatched to any gene: 10. The CDR3 sequence is CASSLAGPGGAEDTQYF. CDR3 DNA: TGTGCCAGCAGCTTAGCGGGACCAGGGGGCGCGGAAGATACGCAGTATTTT. Together with reference TRBV7-8 and TRBJ2-3, the CDR3 gives the full variable domain: GAGVSQSPRYKVAKRGQDVALRCDPISGHVSLFWYQQALGQGPEFLTYFQNEAQLDKSGLPSDRFFAERPEGSVSTLKIQRTQQEDSAVYLCASSLAGPGGAEDTQYFGPGTRLTVL.

The chain has TRBV9 and TRBJ2-1; possibly TRBD1 for D (6 bases). The CDR3 is 13 amino acids. CDR1 SGDLS and CDR2 YYNGEE come from the germline V gene. With 3 bases removed from V and 6 bases from J, the gap between germline ends came to 10 bases. This CDR3 is CASSAPRGNEQFF. CDR3 DNA sequence: TGTGCCAGCAGCGCCCCCAGGGGCAATGAGCAGTTCTTC.

This chain connects TRBV30 to TRBJ2-3; no reliable D call. The CDR3 is 15 residues long. Germline lookup yields CDR1 GTSNPN and CDR2 SVGIG (reference sequence). Trimming took 0 bases from V and 3 from J, leaving 13 bases between them. The chain's CDR3 is CAWSVMAEVTDTQYF. The CDR3 coding sequence is TGTGCCTGGAGTGTTATGGCTGAGGTGACAGATACGCAGTATTTT.

The CDR3 DNA reads as TGTGCCAGCAGCCAATGGCAGTTCTCTGGAAACACCATATATTTT. This gives the protein CASSQWQFSGNTIYF. The rearrangement joins TRBV14 to TRBJ1-3; no clear D gene. Trimming took 2 bases from V and 0 from J, leaving 8 bases between them. The CDR3 is 15 amino acids. Per germline, CDR1 SGHDN and CDR2 FVKESK.

The chain uses TRBV27 and TRBJ2-7; 8 positions match TRBD1. The CDR3 contains 15 residues. V lost 2 bases and J lost 2; bases outside the gene matches: 5. Germline V gene data show CDR1 as MNHEY and CDR2 as SMNVEV (reference sequence). DNA of the CDR3: TGTGCCAGCAGTTTAGGACAGGGAGTCACCTACGAGCAGTACTTC. It specifies CASSLGQGVTYEQYF.

The chain has TRBV28 and TRBJ1-1; perhaps TRBD1 as D (5 bases). The germline V and J ends were trimmed by 6 bases and 4 bases, with 27 bases remaining between them. Germline V gene data show CDR1 as MDHEN and CDR2 as SYDVKM. The CDR3 consists of 18 residues. CDR3 in DNA: TGTGCCAGCAGGATTATACCGGGACTATCCACCAGGTCCACTGAAGCTTTCTTT. Translation: CASRIIPGLSTRSTEAFF.

CDR3 DNA: TGTGCCAGCAGTGATCAGGGACAGGACCAAGAGACCCAGTACTTC. Residues: CASSDQGQDQETQYF. This rearrangement joins TRBV25-1 to TRBJ2-5, with 8 bases fitting TRBD1. This CDR3 contains 15 residues. Trimming removed 3 bases from V and 0 bases from J; junction bases left unmatched: 3. The germline V gene has CDR1 MGHDK and CDR2 SYGVNS.

V and J are TRBV2 and TRBJ1-1, with 8 bases lining up with TRBD1. CDR1 and CDR2 from the germline V gene are SNHLY and FYNNEI. This CDR3 contains 13 residues. The V gene end was trimmed by 4 bases and the J gene end by 6 bases; junction bases not matched to a gene: 4. This CDR3 reads CASSGQGFPEAFF. The DNA of the CDR3 is TGTGCCAGCAGTGGACAGGGGTTTCCTGAAGCTTTCTTT.

The CDR3 coding sequence is TGTGCCAGCAGTTTACGCCACAGGGGTCCAGTGGTTACTGAAGCTTTCTTT. Encoded protein: CASSLRHRGPVVTEAFF. The chain has TRBV27 and TRBJ1-1; 7 bases match TRBD1. Germline lookup yields CDR1 MNHEY and CDR2 SMNVEV (reference sequence). The CDR3 covers 17 residues. With 2 bases clipped from V and 5 bases from J, the junction kept 14 bases outside the gene matches.

This chain connects TRBV7-3 to TRBJ1-1, with D tentatively TRBD1 (5 bases). The V end lost 6 bases, the J end lost 1 base, and 21 bases lay between the germline ends. Per the germline V gene, CDR1 is SGHTA and CDR2 is FQGTGA. The CDR3 sequence is 17 residues long. CDR3 DNA sequence: TGTGCCAGCAGGGGAGGGGAAGGAGGTCTCGGGAACACTGAAGCTTTCTTT. It is translated as CASRGGEGGLGNTEAFF.

This chain links TRBV27 with TRBJ2-7; 7 positions agree with TRBD1. Unmatched junction bases numbered 9, after V lost 8 bases and J lost 2 bases. The CDR3 length is 14 residues. CDR1 and CDR2 from the germline V gene are MNHEY and SMNVEV (reference sequence). The CDR3 is CASWSPGQTYEQYF. CDR3 in DNA: TGTGCCAGCTGGAGTCCGGGACAGACCTACGAGCAGTACTTC.

The genes are TRBV6-1 and TRBJ2-1; 7 nucleotides agree with TRBD2. Germline-derived CDR1 and CDR2 are MNHNS and SASEGT. With V trimmed by 3 bases and J by 8 bases, 4 bases remained unmatched. The length of the CDR3 is 13 residues. The CDR3 loop reads CASSEGRAHEQFF. The DNA of the CDR3 is TGTGCCAGCAGTGAGGGGAGGGCTCATGAGCAGTTCTTC.

The chain joins TRBV27 to TRBJ2-7; 10 nucleotides align to TRBD1. Germline V lookup: CDR1 MNHEY, CDR2 SMNVEV (reference sequence). The V segment lost 5 bases and the J segment 5 bases; nucleotides outside the gene matches: 6. The CDR3 consists of 14 residues. The DNA for the CDR3 is TGTGCCAGCAGTAGGGACAGGGGATATAACGAGCAGTACTTC. Translation gives CASSRDRGYNEQYF.

V gene TRBV5-6 combines with J gene TRBJ2-7; D might be TRBD1 (5 bases). The V gene lost 0 bases and the J gene lost 2 bases, with 12 bases spanning the gap. The CDR3 contains 15 residues. CDR1 and CDR2 from the germline V gene are SGHDT and YYEEEE. CDR3 protein: CASSLVTAGPYEQYF. The DNA for the CDR3 is TGTGCCAGCAGCTTGGTGACAGCTGGCCCCTACGAGCAGTACTTC.